This T cell receptor (beta chain) was sequenced during a study of blood T cells in healthy people across ages. Study information: Through template switching, about one barcoded beta molecule was captured per two T cells, as measured in model experiments. Findings of the study overall: Higher diversity and more naive CD4+ cells were features of long-lived donors, compared to aged donors. Roughly linearly, TCR beta diversity per million T cells fell as age increased.

The CDR3 length is 14 residues. V was pared by 6 bases and J by 4 bases, with 13 bases between. Germline CDR1 is MNHEY and CDR2 is SMNVEV (reference sequence). As concerns this clonotype: The antigen remains unidentified.

Alongside a J-beta primer mix, a sample-barcoded 5' primer served in a second PCR lasting roughly 7 to 11 cycles. TCRdb reprocessed the 5' RACE reads via MiXCR and lists one record per CDR3 protein. The sample has 600,000 to 850,000 distinct CDR3 sequences, about 42% seen once; the top ten hold 20%. Isolation of PBMCs gave at least 7 million cells per sample. The sequenced sample consisted of blood. The TCR originated in an older woman in good health. The chain is built from TRBV27 and TRBJ1-3, with D perhaps matching TRBD1 (5 bases). The CDR3 DNA is TGTGCCAGCAGCCAGGGTCTAGCGGGAAACACCATATATTTT. This encodes CASSQGLAGNTIYF.